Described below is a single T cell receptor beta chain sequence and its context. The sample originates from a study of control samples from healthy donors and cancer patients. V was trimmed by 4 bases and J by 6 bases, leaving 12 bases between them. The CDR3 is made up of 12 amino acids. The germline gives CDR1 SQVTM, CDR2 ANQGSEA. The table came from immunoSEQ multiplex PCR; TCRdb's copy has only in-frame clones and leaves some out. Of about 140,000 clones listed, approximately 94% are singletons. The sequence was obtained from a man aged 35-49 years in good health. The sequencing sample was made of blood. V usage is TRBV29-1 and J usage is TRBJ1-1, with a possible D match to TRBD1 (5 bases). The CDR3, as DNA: TGCAGCGTTGGCGCAGGGAAGTCTGAAGCTTTCTTT. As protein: CSVGAGKSEAFF.